This TCR beta chain comes out of a study of blood T cell repertoires in COVID-19. On the study more broadly: Sources were T cells, B-cell-depleted T cells, or PBMCs; the material itself was cDNA or gDNA.

Germline V gives CDR1 KGHSH, CDR2 LQKENI. V was trimmed by 2 bases and J by 4 bases, leaving 14 bases between them. There are 15 residues in the CDR3. The table came from immunoSEQ multiplex PCR; TCRdb's copy has only in-frame clones and leaves some out. The sample shows 100,000 or so clones, 65% to 80% of them seen only once. The sequence was collected from an older woman with acute or convalescent COVID-19. J is TRBJ1-1 and V is TRBV18, with unresolved D. The source material was peripheral blood. The chain's CDR3 is CASSPSEASSTEAFF. CDR3 sequence (DNA): TGTGCCAGCTCACCATCGGAGGCGTCGAGCACTGAAGCTTTCTTT.